The rows below give T cell receptor beta chains drawn from one sample of a study of early T cells in non-severe SARS-CoV-2 infection. TCRdb itself ran the 5' RACE reads through MiXCR, one entry per CDR3 protein. The repertoire has 70,000 to 85,000 distinct CDR3 sequences, 9% to 15% of them found once; the top ten carry around 4%. The specimen sequenced was whole blood. Receptors were obtained from an adult who was a healthcare worker with PCR-confirmed SARS-CoV-2 infection or an uninfected control (not recorded which). The CDR3 runs from the conserved cysteine through the conserved F or W. Fields, in order: J gene, D gene, V gene, clone size, CDR3 protein, CDR3 DNA. The D gene is left open where the match is weak. The size of a clone is reported for some rows only, either as once, few or many, or as a class for expanded clones.

TRBJ1-4,-,TRBV15,few,CATSRETGGNSLNEKLFF,TGTGCCACCAGCAGAGAAACGGGCGGCAATAGCTTAAATGAAAAACTGTTTTTT
TRBJ2-7,-,TRBV7-2,few,CASSPVWSPGNEQYF,TGTGCCAGCAGCCCGGTGTGGTCCCCCGGGAACGAGCAGTACTTC
TRBJ2-7,TRBD2,TRBV28,few,CASSPREDSSYEQYF,TGTGCCAGCAGCCCCCGGGAGGACTCTTCCTACGAGCAGTACTTC
TRBJ2-7,TRBD2,TRBV12-3/TRBV12-4,-,CASSLAGTKYEQYF,TGTGCCAGCAGCCTTGCCGGGACTAAGTACGAGCAGTACTTC
TRBJ1-4,-,TRBV29-1,few,CSVTQANEKLFF,TGCAGCGTTACGCAGGCTAATGAAAAACTGTTTTTT
TRBJ1-3,-,TRBV18,many,CASSSRTGNTIYF,TGTGCCAGCTCATCGCGAACTGGAAACACCATATATTTT
TRBJ2-1,TRBD1,TRBV11-2,-,CASSMGQGTEQFF,TGTGCCAGCAGCATGGGACAGGGGACTGAGCAGTTCTTC
TRBJ2-2,-,TRBV7-3,few,CASSSLGGELFF,TGTGCCAGCAGCTCCTTAGGCGGGGAGCTGTTTTTT
TRBJ2-2,-,TRBV20-1,-,CSARDMGGWETGELFF,TGCAGTGCTAGAGATATGGGAGGCTGGGAGACCGGGGAGCTGTTTTTT
TRBJ2-3,-,TRBV12-3/TRBV12-4,-,CASSSRRDTQYF,TGTGCCAGCAGTTCCCGACGAGATACGCAGTATTTT
TRBJ2-1,-,TRBV7-9,-,CASSFGPGSSEQFF,TGTGCCAGCAGCTTCGGACCCGGAAGCAGTGAGCAGTTCTTC
TRBJ2-3,-,TRBV7-8,few,CASSRQPSLGTDTQYF,TGTGCCAGCAGCCGACAGCCGTCCCTTGGCACAGATACGCAGTATTTT
TRBJ2-5,-,TRBV21-1,many,CASSITSGRTQETQYF,TGTGCCAGCAGCATTACTAGCGGGAGGACCCAAGAGACCCAGTACTTC
TRBJ2-5,-,TRBV10-3,few,CAISESGGESETQYF,TGTGCCATCAGTGAGTCTGGAGGGGAATCAGAGACCCAGTACTTC
TRBJ2-5,-,TRBV3-1,few,CASSQGRDQETQYF,TGTGCCAGCAGCCAGGGGCGGGACCAAGAGACCCAGTACTTC
TRBJ2-5,-,TRBV2,few,CASHRSGLGAQYF,TGTGCCAGCCATCGGAGCGGGCTTGGGGCCCAGTACTTC
TRBJ2-1,TRBD2,TRBV5-1,-,CASSLEAGSMYNEQFF,TGCGCCAGCAGCTTGGAAGCGGGAAGTATGTACAATGAGCAGTTCTTC
TRBJ1-4,-,TRBV5-1,few,CASSFGTTNEKLFF,TGCGCCAGCAGCTTCGGTACTACTAATGAAAAACTGTTTTTT
TRBJ2-6,-,TRBV5-5,-,CASSWGAPGANVLTF,TGTGCCAGCAGCTGGGGGGCGCCCGGGGCCAACGTCCTGACTTTC
TRBJ2-7,-,TRBV29-1,many,CSVKSHRGTVSDEQYF,TGCAGCGTTAAGTCCCATCGGGGGACGGTTAGCGACGAGCAGTACTTC
TRBJ2-7,-,TRBV5-5,many,CASSLELQILYEQYF,TGTGCCAGCAGCTTGGAGTTACAGATCCTCTACGAGCAGTACTTC
TRBJ1-1,TRBD1,TRBV28,-,CASSLSRTGEAFF,TGTGCCAGCAGTTTATCCCGGACAGGTGAAGCTTTCTTT
TRBJ2-1,-,TRBV5-4,-,CASSYDFYNEQFF,TGTGCCAGCAGCTATGACTTCTACAATGAGCAGTTCTTC
TRBJ2-1,-,TRBV5-1,few,CASSLQPINEQFF,TGCGCCAGCAGCTTACAACCGATAAATGAGCAGTTCTTC
TRBJ2-5,-,TRBV30,few,CAWSVRRGGETQYF,TGTGCCTGGAGTGTACGGCGAGGAGGAGAGACCCAGTACTTC
TRBJ2-4,-,TRBV4-2,-,CASSQGPGTSIQYF,TGTGCCAGCAGCCAAGGCCCGGGTACGAGCATTCAGTACTTC
TRBJ2-5,-,TRBV10-1,-,CASSDEMGETQYF,TGCGCCAGCAGTGATGAGATGGGGGAGACCCAGTACTTC
TRBJ2-1,TRBD2,TRBV20-1,many,CSAPAGGPKNEQFF,TGCAGTGCCCCAGCGGGAGGGCCTAAGAATGAGCAGTTCTTC
TRBJ2-3,-,TRBV12-3/TRBV12-4,many,CASSFGRESTDTQYF,TGTGCCAGCAGTTTCGGGCGGGAAAGCACAGATACGCAGTATTTT
TRBJ1-3,-,TRBV9,many,CASSSRGSSGNTIYF,TGTGCCAGCAGCTCCCGGGGATCCTCTGGAAACACCATATATTTT
TRBJ2-3,-,TRBV20-1,many,CSARGGGVGDTQYF,TGCAGTGCTAGAGGAGGCGGGGTGGGAGATACGCAGTATTTT
TRBJ2-2,-,TRBV12-3/TRBV12-4,few,CASSLGLGVAAGELFF,TGTGCCAGCAGTTTGGGCCTCGGGGTCGCGGCCGGGGAGCTGTTTTTT
TRBJ1-1,-,TRBV2,-,CAGASNTEAFF,TGTGCCGGGGCTTCGAACACTGAAGCTTTCTTT
TRBJ1-5,-,TRBV27,many,CGVGGYSNQPQHF,TGTGGTGTCGGGGGTTATAGCAATCAGCCCCAGCATTTT
TRBJ2-7,TRBD2,TRBV28,many,CASSSTPQASGMYEQYF,TGTGCCAGCAGTTCTACCCCCCAGGCTAGCGGGATGTACGAGCAGTACTTC
TRBJ1-1,TRBD1,TRBV5-1,many,CASSPGQGTIHTEAFF,TGCGCCAGCAGCCCGGGACAGGGGACTATACACACTGAAGCTTTCTTT
TRBJ2-3,-,TRBV2,many,CASRADQRRTDTQYF,TGTGCCAGCAGGGCGGATCAGCGGCGCACAGATACGCAGTATTTT
TRBJ2-7,TRBD1,TRBV4-1,many,CASSPGQGGLYEQYF,TGCGCCAGCAGCCCTGGACAGGGGGGGTTGTACGAGCAGTACTTC
TRBJ2-7,-,TRBV28,-,CASGDYEQYF,TGTGCCAGCGGAGATTACGAGCAGTACTTC
TRBJ2-7,-,TRBV7-6,many,CASSLAGRYYEQYF,TGTGCCAGCAGCTTAGCGGGACGGTACTACGAGCAGTACTTC
TRBJ2-1,-,TRBV29-1,many,CSVEDRAAYNEQFF,TGCAGCGTTGAAGATAGGGCAGCATACAATGAGCAGTTCTTC
TRBJ2-2,TRBD1,TRBV18,-,CANSGSGTAPNTGELFF,TGTGCCAACTCCGGTTCCGGGACAGCTCCGAACACCGGGGAGCTGTTTTTT
TRBJ2-7,TRBD1,TRBV3-1,few,CASSQGTGEVSRYF,TGTGCCAGCAGCCAGGGGACAGGGGAGGTTTCTAGGTACTTC
TRBJ2-5,-,TRBV18,-,CASSPSTRETQYF,TGTGCCAGCTCACCCTCCACGCGGGAGACCCAGTACTTC
TRBJ1-2,-,TRBV9,many,CASSANYGYTF,TGTGCCAGCAGCGCTAACTATGGCTACACCTTC
TRBJ2-1,TRBD2,TRBV29-1,few,CSVDGGSEMLNEQFF,TGCAGCGTTGACGGCGGGAGCGAGATGCTAAATGAGCAGTTCTTC
TRBJ2-1,TRBD2,TRBV18,few,CASSLSGRDNEQFF,TGTGCCAGCTCACTAAGCGGGAGGGACAATGAGCAGTTCTTC
TRBJ1-2,-,TRBV5-1,-,CASSLGWGNLGYTF,TGCGCCAGCAGCTTGGGATGGGGAAACCTTGGCTACACCTTC
TRBJ1-3,TRBD1,TRBV7-6,-,CVSSLVPADRGRGNTIYF,TGTGTCAGCAGCTTAGTGCCCGCAGACAGGGGGCGAGGAAACACCATATATTTT
TRBJ1-2,TRBD1,TRBV29-1,many,CSGQTGRNYGYTF,TGCAGCGGGCAGACAGGGAGGAACTATGGCTACACCTTC
TRBJ2-1,TRBD2,TRBV6-2/TRBV6-3,many,CASSMRELYNEQFF,TGTGCCAGCAGCATGCGGGAGCTTTACAATGAGCAGTTCTTC
TRBJ2-1,TRBD1,TRBV7-9,few,CASSLAPAPGTGIYNEQFF,TGTGCCAGCAGCTTAGCGCCGGCGCCCGGGACAGGGATCTACAATGAGCAGTTCTTC
TRBJ2-1,-,TRBV7-9,many,CASSLDTGFMGTPSYNEQFF,TGTGCCAGCAGCTTAGACACCGGTTTCATGGGGACACCGTCCTACAATGAGCAGTTCTTC
TRBJ2-4,-,TRBV28,many,CASSTRRDGGNIQYF,TGTGCCAGCAGTACTCGACGGGATGGGGGGAACATTCAGTACTTC
TRBJ2-1,-,TRBV5-4,few,CASSPPAYLGEQFF,TGTGCCAGCAGCCCTCCGGCCTACCTCGGTGAGCAGTTCTTC
TRBJ2-1,-,TRBV27,-,CASSGVGSYNEQFF,TGTGCCAGCAGTGGAGTGGGCTCCTACAATGAGCAGTTCTTC
TRBJ2-4,TRBD1,TRBV24-1,-,CATSDGTVAKNIQYF,TGTGCCACCAGTGATGGGACAGTAGCCAAAAACATTCAGTACTTC
TRBJ2-3,-,TRBV11-2,few,CASSLGIGTDTQYF,TGTGCCAGCAGCTTGGGAATAGGCACAGATACGCAGTATTTT
TRBJ2-1,TRBD2,TRBV5-1,-,CASSPLGGSNNEQFF,TGCGCCAGCAGCCCCCTCGGCGGGAGTAACAATGAGCAGTTCTTC
TRBJ2-7,-,TRBV7-2,few,CASSLSVAYEQYF,TGTGCCAGCAGCTTATCAGTAGCCTACGAGCAGTACTTC